This T cell receptor beta chain was observed in a study of cytomegalovirus exposure and HLA in healthy donors. A multiplex PCR was run with 60 Vbeta primers and 13 Jbeta primers. The repertoire was sequenced with immunoSEQ multiplex PCR; TCRdb's copy has only in-frame clones and lacks some. The sample has fewer than 120,000 clones, nearly 80% seen once. In germline, CDR1 is MGHRA, CDR2 YSYEKL. CDR3 length: 14 amino acids. The germline V and J ends were trimmed by 2 bases and 1 base, with 8 bases remaining between them. The specimen was PBMCs. This chain joins TRBV4-1 and TRBJ2-5, with D uncertain. The clonotype comes from a young woman in good health and CMV-seronegative. The DNA of the CDR3 is TGCGCCAGCAGCCAAAACCGGGTCCAAGAGACCCAGTACTTC. Its protein is CASSQNRVQETQYF.